This T cell receptor (beta chain) was captured by sequencing in a study of radiation and T cells in renal cell carcinoma. Documented time point: blood 4 weeks post-SBRT, at nephrectomy. Indicated treatment: 15 Gy SBRT to primary tumor, nephrectomy 4 weeks later. Method: immunoSEQ multiplex PCR; TCRdb's copy keeps in-frame clones and lacks some. This table has 130,000 to 150,000 clones, about 86% appearing once. A word on this clone: No antigen is known for it.

Per germline, CDR1 LGHNA and CDR2 YSLEER. V lost 4 bases and J 6 bases, leaving 11 bases between the germline ends. CDR3 length: 13 amino acids. Findings and limits, study-wide: Top tumor clonotypes rose in blood 2 weeks post-radiation, then contracted.

Here the sequenced sample was blood, taken from a patient whose treatment included radiotherapy and nephrectomy. The chain carries TRBV4-3 and TRBJ2-3; D is undetermined. The receptor's source is a woman between 50 and 59 years old with renal cell carcinoma. CDR3 region: CASSRNPLDTQYF. The DNA for the CDR3 is TGCGCCAGCAGCCGCAATCCTCTGGATACGCAGTATTTT.